Presented here are 32 T cell receptor beta chains from one specimen sequenced in a study of T cell responses to AZD1222 COVID-19 vaccine. The data were produced by immunoSEQ multiplex PCR, yet TCRdb's version contains in-frame clones alone and is incomplete. The data contain roughly 150,000 clones, around nine tenths of them singletons. Material: peripheral blood, obtained on day 0 of AZD1222 vaccination. All receptors come from an adult in good health.

The rearrangement links TRBV5-1 to TRBJ1-1; no clear D. Trimming left V 3 bases short and J 0 bases short, with 9 bases between. This CDR3 is 14 amino acids long. Germline assignment: CDR1 SGHRS and CDR2 YFSETQ. The CDR3 spells CASSYQAMNTEAFF. In DNA, the CDR3 is TGCGCCAGCAGCTACCAGGCCATGAACACTGAAGCTTTCTTT.

The table lists this clone with a few counts. The V and J genes are TRBV2 and TRBJ2-7, with a weak D call TRBD1 (6 bases). From germline, CDR1 is SNHLY and CDR2 FYNNEI. V was pared by 6 bases and J by 5 bases, with 20 bases between. The CDR3 extends over 15 amino acids. CDR3 DNA: TGTGCCAGCAGACCCACAGGGCTTGGTATCCACGAGCAGTACTTC. This translates into CASRPTGLGIHEQYF. Using reference TRBV2 and TRBJ2-7 for the parts outside the CDR3, the full variable domain is EPEVTQTPSHQVTQMGQEVILRCVPISNHLYFYWYRQILGQKVEFLVSFYNNEISEKSEIFDDQFSVERPDGSNFTLKIRSTKLEDSAMYFCASRPTGLGIHEQYFGPGTRLTVT.

This rearrangement joins TRBV16 to TRBJ1-1; D not resolved. In germline, CDR1 is KGHSY, CDR2 FQNENV. V shed 0 bases and J shed 4 bases, with 12 bases lying between them. The CDR3 runs 15 residues. The CDR3 region has the DNA TGTGCCAGCAGCCAATCGTCCGGGGAGGGCACTGAAGCTTTCTTT. Its translation is CASSQSSGEGTEAFF. The full variable domain, in which reference TRBV16 and TRBJ1-1 provide the parts outside the CDR3, is GEEVAQTPKHLVRGEGQKAKLYCAPIKGHSYVFWYQQVLKNEFKFLISFQNENVFDETGMPKERFSAKCLPNSPCSLEIQATKLEDSAVYFCASSQSSGEGTEAFFGQGTRLTVV.

This clone has more than one count but fewer than ten. This chain uses TRBV24-1 with TRBJ2-7; perhaps D is TRBD1 or TRBD2 (5 bases each). Germline-derived CDR1 and CDR2 are KGHDR and SFDVKD. This CDR3 is built from 13 residues. V was shortened by 8 bases and J by 2 bases, with 12 bases between the two germline ends. The CDR3 region is CATNGGPPYEQYF. The CDR3 DNA reads TGTGCCACCAATGGGGGTCCCCCCTACGAGCAGTACTTC.

The rearrangement joins TRBV19 to TRBJ1-5; 10 bases line up with TRBD1. The CDR3 runs 18 residues. Germline loops: CDR1 LNHDA, CDR2 SQIVND (reference sequence). The V segment lost 5 bases and the J segment 1 base; nucleotides outside the gene matches: 11. The CDR3 nucleotides are TGTGCCAGTAGTCGAGGGACAGGGGTTTCCGGCAGCAATCAGCCCCAGCATTTT. Amino acids: CASSRGTGVSGSNQPQHF.

The CDR3 DNA is TGTGCCAGCAGTACCAGGACAGGGGCCTACGAGCAGTACTTC. Protein sequence: CASSTRTGAYEQYF. V and J are TRBV6-5 and TRBJ2-7, with 9 bases aligning to TRBD1. This CDR3 is 14 amino acids long. V trimming: 5 bases; J trimming: 2 bases; junction bases outside the gene matches: 4. CDR1 MNHEY and CDR2 SVGAGI come from the germline V gene.

The J gene is TRBJ2-1, the V gene TRBV12-3 or TRBV12-4; no reliable D call. The ends were cut back, 3 bases at V and 3 bases at J, with 6 bases in the middle. The CDR3 loop spans 13 amino acids. DNA of the CDR3: TGTGCCAGCAGTTTCGTACTCTACAATGAGCAGTTCTTC. Translated, it gives CASSFVLYNEQFF.

The rearrangement uses TRBV5-8 and TRBJ2-1; no clear D. V lost 1 base and J 7 bases, leaving 6 bases between the germline ends. This CDR3 has 12 residues. Germline CDR1 and CDR2: SGHTS and YDEGEE. DNA for the CDR3: TGTGCCAGCAGCTTGTCGGTAAATGAGCAGTTCTTC. It codes for CASSLSVNEQFF.

The chain combines TRBV10-1 with TRBJ1-4, with TRBD1 identical over 7 bases. This CDR3 comprises 14 residues. In germline, CDR1 is WNHNN, CDR2 SYGVQD (reference sequence). After removal of 5 bases from V and 8 bases from J, the junction contained 8 bases not matched to a gene. CDR3 nucleotide sequence: TGCGCCAGCAGTCCCGCAGGGGGTAGCGAAAAACTGTTTTTT. Its translation is CASSPAGGSEKLFF.

The chain couples TRBV20-1 to TRBJ2-1, with D hard to call. The CDR3 length is 10 residues. V lost 3 bases, J lost 10 bases, and 7 bases lay in between. The V gene's germline CDR1 is DFQATT and CDR2 SNEGSKA (reference sequence). CDR3 nucleotides: TGCAGTGCTAGTCCCTGGGAGCAGTTCTTC. Translation: CSASPWEQFF.

The rearrangement links TRBV27 to TRBJ2-7; possible D gene TRBD1, 6 bases. Germline V gene sequence: CDR1 MNHEY, CDR2 SMNVEV (reference sequence). The CDR3 sequence is 14 residues long. Between the trimmed V and J ends, which lost 3 bases and 3 bases, there was a span of 12 bases. The CDR3 region has the DNA TGTGCCAGCAGTTTCTCTGGACAGAGCTACGAGCAGTACTTC. This gives the protein CASSFSGQSYEQYF.

CDR3 residues: CASVALFTDTQYF. For the CDR3, the DNA is TGTGCCAGCGTGGCACTCTTCACAGATACGCAGTATTTT. V and J are TRBV2 and TRBJ2-3; no reliable D call. The CDR3 length is 13 residues. The V end lost 8 bases, the J end lost 2 bases, and 11 bases lay between the germline ends. From germline, CDR1 is SNHLY and CDR2 FYNNEI.

V gene TRBV7-9 combines with J gene TRBJ2-6; D may match TRBD1 or TRBD2 (5 bases each). The germline gives CDR1 SEHNR, CDR2 FQNEAQ (reference sequence). Trimming stripped 0 bases from V and 2 bases from J, with 17 bases between. CDR3 length: 19 amino acids. The CDR3 here is CASSLARLGVSTGANVLTF. CDR3 DNA sequence: TGTGCCAGCAGCTTAGCCCGGTTGGGGGTGTCGACTGGGGCCAACGTCCTGACTTTC. The whole variable domain, filled in from reference TRBV7-9 and TRBJ2-6, reads DTGVSQNPRHKITKRGQNVTFRCDPISEHNRLYWYRQTLGQGPEFLTYFQNEAQLEKSRLLSDRFSAERPKGSFSTLEIQRTEQGDSAMYLCASSLARLGVSTGANVLTFGAGSRLTVL.

This chain uses TRBV7-2 with TRBJ2-5; D might be TRBD1 (6 bases). Per the germline V gene, CDR1 is SGHTA and CDR2 is FQGNSA. The CDR3 spans 14 residues. V dropped 5 bases and J dropped 4 bases, with 14 bases sitting between them. CDR3 bases: TGTGCCAGCAGCGCAACAGGGTTCGGAGAGACCCAGTACTTC. This sequence encodes CASSATGFGETQYF.

The chain has TRBV7-8 and TRBJ2-1; TRBD2 is a possible D gene (5 bases). CDR1 and CDR2 (germline): SGHVS, FQNEAQ. The CDR3 contains 13 residues. V was clipped by 5 bases and J by 8 bases, with 13 bases between them. The CDR3, as DNA: TGTGCCAGCAGCGGAGGACTCTCCCATGAGCAGTTCTTC. It encodes CASSGGLSHEQFF.

The chain is built from TRBV6-2 or TRBV6-3 and TRBJ2-7, with 8 bases aligning to TRBD2. V gave up 0 bases and J gave up 10 bases; unmatched junction bases: 11. The CDR3 runs 15 residues. Germline V gene lookup returns CDR1 MNHEY and CDR2 SVGEGT. The CDR3 nucleotides are TGTGCCAGCAGTTACTCGCCAGCGGGAGATCTGTATCAGTACTTC. As protein: CASSYSPAGDLYQYF.

The V and J genes are TRBV28 and TRBJ1-6; TRBD1 aligns across 7 bases. Trimming removed 7 bases from V and 0 bases from J; junction bases left unmatched: 6. Germline V gives CDR1 MDHEN, CDR2 SYDVKM. The CDR3 runs to 16 residues. The chain's CDR3 is CASNAGTVSYNSPLHF. CDR3 nucleotides: TGTGCCAGCAACGCCGGGACAGTCTCCTATAATTCACCCCTCCACTTT.

A remark on this clone: At one boundary the junction diverges from the germline segment, which might be a read error. V usage is TRBV5-4 and J usage is TRBJ1-1; D is perhaps TRBD1 (5 bases). The CDR3 is made up of 14 amino acids. CDR1 and CDR2 (germline): SGHNT, YYREEE (reference sequence). In DNA, the CDR3 is TGTGCCAGCAGCTCCCCGGGGCGACCCGGTGAAGTTTTCTTT. It codes for CASSSPGRPGEVFF.

V is TRBV3-1 (or the pseudogene TRBV3-2) and J is TRBJ1-4; D possibly corresponds to TRBD1 (5 bases). V was cut by 6 bases and J by 3 bases, with 11 bases left in between. Per germline, CDR1 LGHDT and CDR2 YNNKEL (reference sequence). This CDR3 spans 14 amino acids. Here the CDR3 DNA reads TGTGCCAGCAGGGGAGAAGGGGCTAATGAAAAACTGTTTTTT. Encoded protein: CASRGEGANEKLFF.

The chain combines TRBV6-2 or TRBV6-3 with TRBJ2-7, with D perhaps matching TRBD2 (5 bases). The CDR3 totals 14 residues. Germline V CDR1 and CDR2: MNHEY, SVGEGT. Trimming removed 6 bases at V and 2 bases at J, with 14 bases between. CDR3: CASSPGGRPYEQYF. CDR3 DNA: TGTGCCAGCAGCCCCGGAGGACGCCCCTACGAGCAGTACTTC.

J is TRBJ1-5 and V is TRBV10-3, with 8 bases identical to TRBD1. V lost 5 bases and J lost 3; bases outside the gene matches: 3. CDR1 is ENHRY and CDR2 is SYGVKD in the germline V gene. This CDR3 comprises 14 residues. This chain's CDR3 is CAISPQGANQPQHF. In DNA form, the CDR3 reads TGTGCCATCAGTCCCCAGGGGGCCAATCAGCCCCAGCATTTT.

In DNA, the CDR3 is TGTGCCAGCAGTTTGGGTAGCGGGAGTTTTAATGAGCAGTTCTTC. It is translated as CASSLGSGSFNEQFF. This chain links TRBV27 with TRBJ2-1; TRBD2 aligns across 9 bases. This CDR3 contains 15 residues. The germline V gene encodes CDR1 MNHEY and CDR2 SMNVEV (reference sequence). Trimming removed 3 bases from V and 7 bases from J; junction bases left unmatched: 7.

This rearrangement joins TRBV3-1 (or the pseudogene TRBV3-2) to TRBJ1-5; unclear D gene. This CDR3 region has 14 residues. The V gene lost 0 bases and the J gene lost 7 bases, with 10 bases spanning the gap. Germline V CDR1 and CDR2: LGHDT, YNNKEL (reference sequence). The CDR3 region is CASSQDRTVQPQHF. The DNA for the CDR3 is TGTGCCAGCAGCCAAGACCGGACGGTGCAGCCCCAGCATTTT.

V gene TRBV7-9 combines with J gene TRBJ2-1, with 9 bases matching TRBD1. The junction had 4 bases not matched to a gene; V was cut back by 2 bases and J by 5 bases. This CDR3 is 15 amino acids long. Germline V gene data show CDR1 as SEHNR and CDR2 as FQNEAQ (reference sequence). The CDR3 spells CASSLMGQGNNEQFF. In DNA, the CDR3 is TGTGCCAGCAGCTTAATGGGACAGGGTAACAATGAGCAGTTCTTC.

The chain combines TRBV28 with TRBJ1-2, with D tentatively TRBD1 (5 bases). Per the germline V gene, CDR1 is MDHEN and CDR2 is SYDVKM. The CDR3 contains 13 residues. The CDR3 nucleotides are TGTGTCTCTAGCAGGGCGGATGAGTATGGCTACACCTTC. Translation: CVSSRADEYGYTF.

The chain joins TRBV16 to TRBJ2-7; no definite D call. Germline lookup yields CDR1 KGHSY and CDR2 FQNENV. Trimming took 4 bases from V and 3 from J, leaving 4 bases between them. The CDR3 extends over 11 amino acids. CDR3 protein: CASSRVYEQYF. Written as DNA, the CDR3 is TGTGCCAGCAGCCGAGTCTACGAGCAGTACTTC.

The J gene is TRBJ2-7, the V gene TRBV7-2; D is uncertain. Trimming removed 1 base at V and 0 bases at J, with 1 base between. Germline-derived CDR1 and CDR2 are SGHTA and FQGNSA. The CDR3 is 12 amino acids. The CDR3: CASSLVSYEQYF. The CDR3, as DNA: TGTGCCAGCAGCTTAGTCTCCTACGAGCAGTACTTC.

This clone has a single count. V usage is TRBV7-2 and J usage is TRBJ2-1, with D possibly matching TRBD2 (5 bases). Germline CDR1 is SGHTA and CDR2 is FQGNSA. Trimming took off 1 base at V and 2 bases at J, with 12 bases between the two ends. The CDR3 has 16 amino acids. In nucleotides, the CDR3 is TGTGCCAGCAGCTTAGTTTCCAGCGGCCCCTACAATGAGCAGTTCTTC. Translating it yields CASSLVSSGPYNEQFF.

The V gene is TRBV7-2, the J gene TRBJ1-2; 7 bases line up with TRBD1. The germline gives CDR1 SGHTA, CDR2 FQGNSA. The CDR3 contains 14 residues. With 0 bases clipped from V and 7 bases from J, the junction kept 5 bases outside the gene matches. In nucleotides, the CDR3 is TGTGCCAGCAGCTTAGCCCGGGACAGTGGTGGCTACACCTTC. It codes for CASSLARDSGGYTF.

The chain joins TRBV19 to TRBJ2-1; D remains unclear. The CDR3 contains 15 residues. The germline gives CDR1 LNHDA, CDR2 SQIVND (reference sequence). The V gene lost 7 bases and the J gene lost 2 bases, with 15 bases spanning the gap. The CDR3 spells CASTDLVPPYNEQFF. The DNA for the CDR3 is TGTGCCAGTACCGACCTTGTACCCCCCTACAATGAGCAGTTCTTC.

The rearrangement uses TRBV7-8 and TRBJ2-3, with 11 positions matching TRBD2. In germline, CDR1 is SGHVS, CDR2 FQNEAQ. Losses at the gene ends were 5 bases for V and 2 bases for J; bases not matched to a gene: 12. The CDR3 has 18 residues. The CDR3: CASSPRTGTSGNTDTQYF. The CDR3 nucleotides read TGTGCCAGCAGCCCACGGACGGGGACTAGCGGTAACACAGATACGCAGTATTTT.

CDR3 in amino acids: CASSLRGRAVEQYF. The CDR3 nucleotides read TGTGCCAGCAGTTTAAGGGGGAGGGCCGTCGAGCAGTACTTC. This chain connects TRBV28 to TRBJ2-7; tentatively, D is TRBD2 (7 bases). Trimming cost V 2 bases and J 6 bases, with 14 bases left between them. Germline loops: CDR1 MDHEN, CDR2 SYDVKM. CDR3 size: 14 residues.